This passage covers 17 T cell receptor beta chains from one sample sequenced in a study of OX40 agonist ivuxolimab in advanced cancers. Here immunoSEQ multiplex PCR was the method, and the copy in TCRdb shows in-frame clones only, minus some. The sample has about 52,000 clones, approximately 94% seen once; the top ten hold around 10%. The sample here was CD4+ or CD8+ T cells sorted from blood, taken in a trial of the OX40 agonist ivuxolimab. The receptors originated from an adult with an advanced solid tumor such as melanoma, head and neck, liver or kidney cancer.

The chain couples TRBV19 to TRBJ1-1, with 9 bases lining up with TRBD1. CDR3 length equals 14 residues. Trimming took 5 bases from V and 3 from J; bases not matched to a gene: 4. In germline, CDR1 is LNHDA, CDR2 SQIVND (reference sequence). CDR3 region: CASSLGTGYTEAFF. The CDR3 region has the DNA TGTGCCAGTAGTCTCGGGACAGGGTACACTGAAGCTTTCTTT.

V and J are TRBV28 and TRBJ2-3, with TRBD2 as a possible D gene (6 bases). Trimming pared 6 bases from V and 1 base from J, leaving 14 bases between. CDR3 size: 15 residues. The germline CDR1 and CDR2 sequences are MDHEN and SYDVKM. The CDR3 DNA reads as TGTGCCAGCAGACCTCGCGGGGTCGGCACAGATACGCAGTATTTT. Amino acids: CASRPRGVGTDTQYF.

The CDR3 DNA reads TGTGCCACCAGCAGAGGGGAGTCAGGAGAGACCCAGTACTTC. This translates into CATSRGESGETQYF. The genes are TRBV15 and TRBJ2-5, with D perhaps matching TRBD2 (5 bases). V lost 1 base and J 4 bases, leaving 10 bases between the germline ends. CDR1 and CDR2 (germline): LNHNV, YYDKDF (reference sequence). CDR3 length: 14 amino acids.

The V and J genes are TRBV6-6 and TRBJ1-2; no reliable D call. This CDR3 spans 14 amino acids. Germline assignment: CDR1 MNHNY and CDR2 SVGAGI (reference sequence). V gave up 7 bases and J gave up 4 bases, with 16 bases separating them. In DNA, the CDR3 is TGTGCCAGCACCCCCGACTCGGGTGGCTATGGCTACACCTTC. Protein product: CASTPDSGGYGYTF.

The chain carries TRBV28 and TRBJ2-7; 8 bases align to TRBD1. The V gene end was trimmed by 1 base and the J gene end by 4 bases; junction bases not matched to a gene: 6. Germline CDR1 and CDR2: MDHEN and SYDVKM. CDR3 length: 15 amino acids. The CDR3 nucleotides are TGTGCCAGCAGTTTATTCGCAGGGGGCGGTTACGAGCAGTACTTC. It specifies CASSLFAGGGYEQYF.

This chain uses TRBV28 with TRBJ2-7; D is perhaps TRBD2 (6 bases). Germline values: CDR1 MDHEN, CDR2 SYDVKM. This CDR3 region has 14 residues. Trimming removed 10 bases from V and 4 bases from J, with 20 bases in between. CDR3: CAIGDLAGTYEQYF. The CDR3 DNA reads as TGTGCCATCGGGGATTTGGCAGGGACTTACGAGCAGTACTTC.

This chain joins TRBV28 and TRBJ2-7; D may match TRBD1 or TRBD2 (5 bases each). This CDR3 is built from 14 residues. Trimming left V 3 bases short and J 2 bases short, with 11 bases between. Germline assignment: CDR1 MDHEN and CDR2 SYDVKM. CDR3 amino acids: CASSFSPGPYEQYF. The CDR3 nucleotides read TGTGCCAGCAGTTTCTCCCCGGGACCCTACGAGCAGTACTTC.

This chain links TRBV15 with TRBJ2-3; the D gene is possibly TRBD2 (6 bases). Germline values: CDR1 LNHNV, CDR2 YYDKDF (reference sequence). V was clipped by 0 bases and J by 9 bases, with 16 bases between them. The CDR3 consists of 15 residues. The CDR3 nucleotides are TGTGCCACCAGCAGAGATAAGGGGACTTCAGGCACGCAGTATTTT. Protein sequence: CATSRDKGTSGTQYF.

V and J are TRBV13 and TRBJ2-3; D is uncertain. Looked up from germline, CDR1 is PRHDT and CDR2 is FYEKMQ (reference sequence). This CDR3 region has 12 residues. Trimming left V 6 bases short and J 3 bases short, with 7 bases between. CDR3 sequence (DNA): TGTGCCAGCAGGGAGTCGACAGATACGCAGTATTTT. This sequence encodes CASRESTDTQYF.

The chain joins TRBV6-5 to TRBJ2-7; 10 bases match TRBD2. The CDR3 sequence is 14 residues long. J gave up 5 bases and V 9 bases, and 10 bases lay outside the gene matches. Per the germline V gene, CDR1 is MNHEY and CDR2 is SVGAGI. The CDR3 reads CASRGASGSNEQYF. Here the CDR3 DNA reads TGTGCCAGTCGGGGCGCTAGCGGGAGCAACGAGCAGTACTTC.

The CDR3 here is CASSLLTNQETQYF. The CDR3 coding sequence is TGTGCCAGCAGTTTATTGACTAACCAAGAGACCCAGTACTTC. The V call is TRBV27, the J call TRBJ2-5; the D gene is possibly TRBD2 (5 bases). Per germline, CDR1 MNHEY and CDR2 SMNVEV (reference sequence). This CDR3 contains 14 residues. V was trimmed by 1 base and J by 0 bases, leaving 6 bases between them.

V is TRBV29-1 and J is TRBJ2-5; D is unresolved. Between the trimmed V and J ends, which lost 1 base and 2 bases, there was a span of 8 bases. Germline CDR1 reads SQVTM; CDR2 reads ANQGSEA. This CDR3 has 13 residues. DNA of the CDR3: TGCAGCGTTGAAGTGGTGGCACAAGAGACCCAGTACTTC. Encoded protein: CSVEVVAQETQYF.

This chain connects TRBV2 to TRBJ1-1; the match to TRBD1 covers 9 bases. The trim removed 6 bases at V and 7 bases at J, leaving 9 bases unmatched. Germline CDR1 reads SNHLY; CDR2 reads FYNNEI. The CDR3 consists of 14 residues. The DNA for the CDR3 is TGTGCCAGCAGCTGGACAGGGGCGACCAATGAAGCTTTCTTT. Protein sequence: CASSWTGATNEAFF.

The rearrangement joins TRBV6-4 to TRBJ2-1; a weak D match, TRBD2 (5 bases). The ends were cut back, 4 bases at V and 4 bases at J, with 14 bases in the middle. Germline values: CDR1 MRHNA, CDR2 SNTAGT. The CDR3 is made up of 15 amino acids. The CDR3 protein is CASSVEGAPYNEQFF. The CDR3 nucleotides are TGTGCCAGCAGTGTCGAGGGAGCCCCATACAATGAGCAGTTCTTC.

The V call is TRBV28, the J call TRBJ1-4; TRBD1 matches 8 bases. CDR3 length: 15 amino acids. CDR1 is MDHEN, CDR2 SYDVKM, per germline. With V trimmed by 7 bases and J by 7 bases, 11 bases remained unmatched. The CDR3 coding sequence is TGTGCCAGCACCGGGACAGGTGTCTTAGCTGAAAAACTGTTTTTT. This translates into CASTGTGVLAEKLFF. Drawing the rest from reference TRBV28 and TRBJ1-4, the complete variable domain is DVKVTQSSRYLVKRTGEKVFLECVQDMDHENMFWYRQDPGLGLRLIYFSYDVKMKEKGDIPEGYSVSREKKERFSLILESASTNQTSMYLCASTGTGVLAEKLFFGSGTQLSVL.

CDR3 in amino acids: CASSPTGSNEQFF. CDR3 in DNA: TGTGCCAGCTCACCAACGGGGTCCAATGAGCAGTTCTTC. The chain uses TRBV18 and TRBJ2-1; perhaps TRBD2 as D (5 bases). V was clipped by 2 bases and J by 6 bases, with 8 bases between them. In germline, CDR1 is KGHSH, CDR2 LQKENI. CDR3 length equals 13 residues.

This rearrangement joins TRBV27 to TRBJ2-3, with 7 bases identical to TRBD1. CDR1 is MNHEY and CDR2 is SMNVEV in the germline V gene (reference sequence). V shed 2 bases and J 2 bases; nucleotides not matched to a gene: 13. The CDR3 contains 18 residues. CDR3 sequence reads: CASSLATGTEYLTDTQYF. CDR3 coding DNA: TGTGCCAGCAGTTTAGCTACCGGGACAGAGTATCTCACAGATACGCAGTATTTT.